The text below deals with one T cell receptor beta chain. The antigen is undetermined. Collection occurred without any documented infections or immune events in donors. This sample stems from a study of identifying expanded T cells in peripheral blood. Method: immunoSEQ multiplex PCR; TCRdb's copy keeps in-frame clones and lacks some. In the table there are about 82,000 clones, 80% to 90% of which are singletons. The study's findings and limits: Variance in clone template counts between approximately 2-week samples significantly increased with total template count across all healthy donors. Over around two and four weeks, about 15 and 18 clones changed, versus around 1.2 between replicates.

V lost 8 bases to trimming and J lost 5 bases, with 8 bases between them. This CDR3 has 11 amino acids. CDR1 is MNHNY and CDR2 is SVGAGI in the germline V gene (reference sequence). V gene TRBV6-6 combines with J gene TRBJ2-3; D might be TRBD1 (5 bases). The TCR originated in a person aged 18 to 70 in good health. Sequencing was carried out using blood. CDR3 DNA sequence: TGTGCCAGCTCCGGACAAGATACGCAGTATTTT. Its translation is CASSGQDTQYF.